These 3 T cell receptor beta chains came from one sample sequenced in a study of molecular identifiers for immune sequencing clone quantification (dated by TCRdb to the late 2010s). Library preparation employed PCR. The run used a NextSeq 500. The public reads were run again by TCRdb, first through fastp at Q25 and then through MiXCR, and only productive beta chains were kept. Rows with a matching CDR3 protein are joined into one entry that keeps the most common DNA and genes. The sample table holds under 600,000 distinct CDR3 sequences, of which about 25% were seen once. Just over 0.75% of the sample lies in the top ten. Material for sequencing was naive CD8+ T cells from blood, with Jurkat cell RNA spiked in. The cell subset or site label for this specimen denotes: FACS-sorted CD8+CD4-CCR7+CD45RA+ naive T cells. Receptors originate from a human donor in good health. Some libraries in this study had Jurkat cell RNA spiked in.

This clonotype was picked up many times. The chain links TRBV29-1 to TRBJ2-7, with TRBD2 identical over 9 bases. Germline CDR1 reads SQVTM; CDR2 reads ANQGSEA. The CDR3 is 13 residues long. Trimming removed 8 bases from V and 0 bases from J; junction bases left unmatched: 5. The DNA for the CDR3 is TGCAGCACGCGGACTAGCGACTCCTACGAGCAGTACTTC. This sequence encodes CSTRTSDSYEQYF.

This clonotype was seen repeatedly, ten times or more. The chain is built from TRBV12-3 or TRBV12-4 and TRBJ2-7; D is possibly TRBD1 or TRBD2 (7 bases each). The CDR3 contains 13 residues. The V end was cut by 6 bases, the J end by 3 bases, with 12 bases between. Written as DNA, the CDR3 is TGTGCCAGCAGCCAGGGGGGGGTCTACGAGCAGTACTTC. Protein product: CASSQGGVYEQYF.

At least ten counts were recorded for this clonotype. The V and J genes are TRBV12-3 or TRBV12-4 and TRBJ1-1, with 8 bases fitting TRBD1. The CDR3 consists of 12 residues. Trimming cost V 7 bases and J 9 bases; bases outside gene matches: 7. The CDR3 is CASTSGQGQAFF. In DNA form, the CDR3 reads TGTGCCAGCACCTCTGGACAGGGACAAGCTTTCTTT.